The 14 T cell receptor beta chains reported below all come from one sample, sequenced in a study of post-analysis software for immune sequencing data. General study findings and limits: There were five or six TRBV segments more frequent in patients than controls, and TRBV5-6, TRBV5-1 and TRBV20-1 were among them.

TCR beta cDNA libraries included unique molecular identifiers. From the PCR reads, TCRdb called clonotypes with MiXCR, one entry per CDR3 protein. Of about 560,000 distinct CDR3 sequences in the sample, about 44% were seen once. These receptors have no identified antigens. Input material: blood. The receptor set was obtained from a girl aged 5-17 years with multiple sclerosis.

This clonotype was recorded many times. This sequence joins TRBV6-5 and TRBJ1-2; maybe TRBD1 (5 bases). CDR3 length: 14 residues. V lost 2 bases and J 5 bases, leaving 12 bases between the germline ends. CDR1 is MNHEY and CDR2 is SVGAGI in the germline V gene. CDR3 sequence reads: CASSYRGIGYGYTF. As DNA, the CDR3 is TGTGCCAGCAGTTACAGGGGAATAGGGTATGGCTACACCTTC.

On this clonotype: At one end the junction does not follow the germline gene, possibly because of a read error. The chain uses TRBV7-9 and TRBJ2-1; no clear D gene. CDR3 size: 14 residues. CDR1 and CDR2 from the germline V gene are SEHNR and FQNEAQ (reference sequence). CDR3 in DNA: TGTGCCAGCAACTTAGTTAGTGGAGTTAAGGAGCAGTTCTTC. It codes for CASNLVSGVKEQFF.

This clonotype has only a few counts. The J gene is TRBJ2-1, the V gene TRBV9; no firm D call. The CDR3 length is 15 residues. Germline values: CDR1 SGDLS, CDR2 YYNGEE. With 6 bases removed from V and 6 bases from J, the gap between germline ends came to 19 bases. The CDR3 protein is CASMPGPSAANEQFF. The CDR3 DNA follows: TGTGCCAGCATGCCGGGCCCCTCGGCGGCCAATGAGCAGTTCTTC.

The CDR3 nucleotides are TGTGCCAGCAGCCTCCGGGCCTTTTATGAAGGGGCCAACGTCCTGACTTTC. Its translation: CASSLRAFYEGANVLTF. The rearrangement uses TRBV9 and TRBJ2-6; D uncertain. V was shortened by 4 bases and J by 4 bases, with 18 bases between the two germline ends. The CDR3 has 17 amino acids. Germline V gives CDR1 SGDLS, CDR2 YYNGEE.

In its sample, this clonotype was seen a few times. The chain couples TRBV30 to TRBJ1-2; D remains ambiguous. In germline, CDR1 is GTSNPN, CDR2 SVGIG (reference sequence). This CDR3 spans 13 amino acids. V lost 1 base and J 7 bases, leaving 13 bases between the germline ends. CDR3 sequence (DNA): TGTGCCTGGAGTGGGAACGGGGTACGTGGCTACACCTTC. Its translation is CAWSGNGVRGYTF.

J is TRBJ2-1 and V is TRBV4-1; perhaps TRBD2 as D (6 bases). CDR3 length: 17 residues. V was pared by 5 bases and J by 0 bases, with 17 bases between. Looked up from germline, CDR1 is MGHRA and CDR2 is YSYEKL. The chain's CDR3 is CASSSHPGSLSYNEQFF. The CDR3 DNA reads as TGCGCCAGCAGCTCTCACCCCGGGAGTCTCTCCTACAATGAGCAGTTCTTC.

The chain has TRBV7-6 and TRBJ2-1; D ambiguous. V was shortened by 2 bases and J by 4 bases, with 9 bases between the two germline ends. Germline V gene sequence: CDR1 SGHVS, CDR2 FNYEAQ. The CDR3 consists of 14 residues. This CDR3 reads CASSLNMVYNEQFF. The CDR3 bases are TGTGCCAGCAGCTTAAATATGGTTTACAATGAGCAGTTCTTC.

The CDR3 nucleotides are TGCGCCAGCAGCTTCGGGGGCCACGGGGCGAATGAGCAGTTCTTC. Its translation is CASSFGGHGANEQFF. The chain is built from TRBV5-1 and TRBJ2-1; D is tentatively TRBD1 or TRBD2 (6 bases each). Per germline, CDR1 SGHRS and CDR2 YFSETQ. The CDR3 totals 15 residues. Trimming removed 2 bases at V and 7 bases at J, with 16 bases between.

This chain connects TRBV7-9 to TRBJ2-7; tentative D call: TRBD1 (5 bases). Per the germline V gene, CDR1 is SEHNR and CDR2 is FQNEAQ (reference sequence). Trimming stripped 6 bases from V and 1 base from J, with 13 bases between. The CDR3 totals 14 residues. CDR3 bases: TGTGCCAGCAGGGATCGACAGAATTCCTACGAGCAGTACTTC. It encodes CASRDRQNSYEQYF.

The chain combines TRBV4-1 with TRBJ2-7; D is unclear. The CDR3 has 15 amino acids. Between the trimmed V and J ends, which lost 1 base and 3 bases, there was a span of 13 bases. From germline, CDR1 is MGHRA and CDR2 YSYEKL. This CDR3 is CASSQVTGPIYEQYF. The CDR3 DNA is TGCGCCAGCAGCCAAGTTACTGGGCCCATCTACGAGCAGTACTTC.

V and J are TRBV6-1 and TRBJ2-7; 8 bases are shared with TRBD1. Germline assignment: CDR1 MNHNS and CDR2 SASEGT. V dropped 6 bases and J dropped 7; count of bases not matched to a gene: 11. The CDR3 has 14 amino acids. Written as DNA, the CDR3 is TGTGCCAGCAGAAAGGCAGGGGGCTTCGATGAGCAGTACTTC. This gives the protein CASRKAGGFDEQYF.

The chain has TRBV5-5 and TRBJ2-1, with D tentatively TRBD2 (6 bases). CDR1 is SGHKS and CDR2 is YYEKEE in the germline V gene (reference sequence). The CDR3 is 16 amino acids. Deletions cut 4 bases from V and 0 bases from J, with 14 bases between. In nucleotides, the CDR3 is TGTGCCAGCAGCCCCCCTGACGGGAGCTCCTACAATGAGCAGTTCTTC. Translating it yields CASSPPDGSSYNEQFF.

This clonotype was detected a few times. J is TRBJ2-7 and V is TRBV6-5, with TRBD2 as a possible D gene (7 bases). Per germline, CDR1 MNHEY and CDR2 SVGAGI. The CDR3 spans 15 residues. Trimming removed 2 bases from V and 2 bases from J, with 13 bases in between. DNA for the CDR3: TGTGCCAGCAGTTACGCAGGAGGGGGGGCCTACGAGCAGTACTTC. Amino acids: CASSYAGGGAYEQYF.

The DNA for the CDR3 is TGCGCCAGCAGCCAACTAGCGGGGAGCTCCTACGAGCAGTACTTC. Amino acids: CASSQLAGSSYEQYF. V gene TRBV4-1 combines with J gene TRBJ2-7; 9 nucleotides match TRBD2. CDR3 length: 15 amino acids. V was clipped by 2 bases and J by 0 bases; unmatched bases: 2. Germline V gene lookup returns CDR1 MGHRA and CDR2 YSYEKL.